Below, 22 T cell receptor beta chains from the same sample are listed, as sequenced in a study of identical twins. TCRdb re-derived calls from the 5' RACE reads in MiXCR, one entry per CDR3 protein. The data contain roughly 690,000 distinct CDR3 sequences, 5.5% to 7.5% of them singletons. Sequenced sample: naive T cells sorted from blood. Every receptor here comes from a man in his late teens or twenties in good health.

The chain recombines TRBV4-1 with TRBJ2-7, with D unclear. CDR3 length: 14 residues. Germline values: CDR1 MGHRA, CDR2 YSYEKL. The V end was cut by 0 bases, the J end by 6 bases, with 12 bases between. This CDR3 reads CASSQERGSFEQYV. CDR3 DNA sequence: TGCGCCAGCAGCCAAGAACGTGGTAGCTTCGAGCAGTACGTC.

This clonotype was counted ten times or more. The rearrangement links TRBV10-3 to TRBJ2-3; D possibly corresponds to TRBD2 (5 bases). This CDR3 has 15 residues. Between the trimmed V and J ends, which lost 3 bases and 2 bases, there was a span of 12 bases. CDR1 and CDR2 from the germline V gene are ENHRY and SYGVKD. In DNA form, the CDR3 reads TGTGCCATCAGTGACGCTAGCCTTGCCACAGATACGCAGTATTTT. Residues: CAISDASLATDTQYF.

The chain recombines TRBV3-1 with TRBJ2-1, with 8 nucleotides matching TRBD2. This CDR3 has 14 amino acids. Per germline, CDR1 LGHDT and CDR2 YNNKEL (reference sequence). The V gene end was trimmed by 4 bases and the J gene end by 10 bases; junction bases not matched to a gene: 9. The CDR3 region has the DNA TGTGCCAGCAGCCTGTCGGGAGGGCCTTCCGAGCAGTTCTTC. Its translation is CASSLSGGPSEQFF.

The sample holds many counts of this clonotype. This rearrangement joins TRBV20-1 to TRBJ1-5; D might be TRBD1 (5 bases). CDR3 size: 12 residues. Germline V gene lookup returns CDR1 DFQATT and CDR2 SNEGSKA (reference sequence). V dropped 3 bases and J dropped 5 bases, with 8 bases sitting between them. As DNA, the CDR3 is TGCAGTGCTAGGGTGGGGGATCAGCCCCAGCATTTT. This sequence encodes CSARVGDQPQHF.

This clonotype was seen repeatedly, ten times or more. The chain has TRBV5-1 and TRBJ2-1; D gene uncertain. Looked up from germline, CDR1 is SGHRS and CDR2 is YFSETQ. CDR3 length equals 12 residues. Trimming pared 0 bases from V and 7 bases from J, leaving 5 bases between. CDR3 in amino acids: CASSLERNEQFF. DNA for the CDR3: TGCGCCAGCAGCTTGGAAAGGAATGAGCAGTTCTTC.

This clonotype has just a few counts. This chain joins TRBV6-1 and TRBJ1-5; the match to TRBD1 covers 10 bases. Germline V lookup: CDR1 MNHNS, CDR2 SASEGT. V shed 6 bases and J 7 bases; nucleotides not matched to a gene: 9. The CDR3 sequence is 15 residues long. The CDR3 loop is CASSRGQGVGQPQHF. The DNA for the CDR3 is TGTGCCAGCAGCCGCGGACAGGGGGTCGGACAGCCCCAGCATTTT.

This clonotype has ten or more counts. This chain links TRBV12-3 or TRBV12-4 with TRBJ1-3, with a possible D match to TRBD1 (6 bases). Trimming left V 8 bases short and J 0 bases short, with 20 bases between. This CDR3 region has 17 residues. CDR3 bases: TGTGCCAGCGTGAGCCGGGGGCCGAATTACTCTGGAAACACCATATATTTT. Its translation is CASVSRGPNYSGNTIYF.

CDR3 nucleotide sequence: TGTGCCAGCAGCCAAGATGGGGCAGGGGGATCGGATGGCTACACCTTC. Protein product: CASSQDGAGGSDGYTF. The chain is built from TRBV3-1 and TRBJ1-2, with 7 bases fitting TRBD1. V was pared by 0 bases and J by 6 bases, with 10 bases of the junction left unmatched. This CDR3 is built from 16 residues. Germline lookup yields CDR1 LGHDT and CDR2 YNNKEL (reference sequence).

The sample holds a few counts of this clonotype. The chain couples TRBV27 to TRBJ2-1, with 7 bases that match TRBD2. Germline lookup yields CDR1 MNHEY and CDR2 SMNVEV (reference sequence). There are 9 residues in the CDR3. J lost 8 bases, V lost 11 bases, and 0 bases had no gene match. CDR3 in amino acids: CAAGDEQFF. CDR3 sequence (DNA): TGTGCCGCGGGGGATGAGCAGTTCTTC.

The table lists this clonotype with many counts. This chain links TRBV4-2 with TRBJ1-4; D perhaps matches TRBD1 (5 bases). The germline V gene has CDR1 LGHNA and CDR2 YNFKEQ. Trimming cost V 6 bases and J 0 bases, with 14 bases left between them. There are 16 residues in the CDR3. CDR3 loop: CASSTRTGATNEKLFF. The CDR3 DNA reads as TGTGCCAGCAGTACCCGAACAGGAGCAACTAATGAAAAACTGTTTTTT.

This clonotype was seen a handful of times. The chain joins TRBV7-3 to TRBJ2-3; D remains ambiguous. V lost 5 bases to trimming and J lost 0 bases, with 21 bases between them. Germline V gene sequence: CDR1 SGHTA, CDR2 FQGTGA. The CDR3 runs to 18 residues. The CDR3 spells CASSPLLTGPSSTDTQYF. The DNA of the CDR3 is TGTGCCAGCAGCCCCCTCTTAACCGGACCTTCTAGCACAGATACGCAGTATTTT.

This clonotype was detected only a few times. The chain employs TRBV6-5 and TRBJ2-2; D perhaps matches TRBD1 (6 bases). The CDR3 covers 16 residues. Germline V gives CDR1 MNHEY, CDR2 SVGAGI. V was cut by 0 bases and J by 2 bases, with 10 bases left in between. As DNA, the CDR3 is TGTGCCAGCAGTTACTCGCGCAGGGGAAACACCGGGGAGCTGTTTTTT. This encodes CASSYSRRGNTGELFF.

This clonotype was seen many times. This rearrangement joins TRBV10-3 to TRBJ2-3; a weak D match, TRBD2 (6 bases). Trimming removed 11 bases at V and 1 base at J, with 13 bases between. Germline-derived CDR1 and CDR2 are ENHRY and SYGVKD. The CDR3 runs 13 residues. The CDR3 sequence is CAFRDSRTDTQYF. CDR3 DNA: TGTGCCTTTCGGGACTCCCGCACAGATACGCAGTATTTT.

This clonotype was detected many times. This chain joins TRBV20-1 and TRBJ2-7; a weak D match, TRBD2 (5 bases). Per the germline V gene, CDR1 is DFQATT and CDR2 is SNEGSKA (reference sequence). Trimming pared 2 bases from V and 3 bases from J, leaving 11 bases between. The CDR3 covers 13 residues. The CDR3 DNA is TGCAGTGCTAGAACCGGACTGGACTACGAGCAGTACTTC. It codes for CSARTGLDYEQYF.

The rearrangement uses TRBV6-1 and TRBJ2-3; 8 nucleotides agree with TRBD2. The ends lost 7 bases at V and 0 bases at J; junction bases unmatched: 3. CDR1 MNHNS and CDR2 SASEGT come from the germline V gene. The CDR3 is made up of 14 amino acids. This CDR3 is CASKTGGSTDTQYF. DNA for the CDR3: TGTGCCAGCAAAACGGGAGGGAGCACAGATACGCAGTATTTT.

This clonotype was seen at least ten times. The rearrangement links TRBV10-2 to TRBJ2-1; 8 bases match TRBD2. In germline, CDR1 is WSHSY, CDR2 SAAADI. After removal of 7 bases from V and 7 bases from J, the junction contained 12 bases not matched to a gene. The CDR3 loop spans 15 amino acids. The DNA of the CDR3 is TGCGCCAGCATGCCCTGGAGGGAGCGGGAGAATGAGCAGTTCTTC. Its protein is CASMPWRERENEQFF.

This clonotype appeared many times. The chain's CDR3 is CASSPRTAVYNEQFF. CDR3 DNA: TGTGCCAGCAGCCCCCGGACAGCCGTTTACAATGAGCAGTTCTTC. The V and J genes are TRBV9 and TRBJ2-1; D possibly corresponds to TRBD1 (6 bases). Per germline, CDR1 SGDLS and CDR2 YYNGEE. This CDR3 comprises 15 residues. Trimming left V 4 bases short and J 4 bases short, with 15 bases between.

This clonotype occurred many times. The chain couples TRBV12-3 or TRBV12-4 to TRBJ2-7; D is possibly TRBD1 or TRBD2 (5 bases each). This CDR3 has 13 amino acids. V lost 5 bases, J lost 5 bases, and 13 bases lay in between. The CDR3 nucleotides read TGTGCCAGCAGTGGGGGATCGAACAACGAGCAGTACTTC. Protein sequence: CASSGGSNNEQYF.

This clonotype was recorded many times. V is TRBV20-1 and J is TRBJ2-7; tentatively, D is TRBD1 or TRBD2 (5 bases each). This CDR3 has 14 amino acids. Germline V gene data show CDR1 as DFQATT and CDR2 as SNEGSKA (reference sequence). V lost 4 bases, J lost 3 bases, and 16 bases lay in between. CDR3 sequence: CSATPGPAIYEQYF. CDR3 sequence (DNA): TGCAGTGCTACGCCGGGACCCGCGATCTACGAGCAGTACTTC.

At least ten counts were recorded for this clonotype. The rearrangement joins TRBV4-1 to TRBJ1-1; D is unresolved. Germline CDR1 reads MGHRA; CDR2 reads YSYEKL. This CDR3 contains 12 residues. The ends were cut back, 2 bases at V and 2 bases at J, with 3 bases in the middle. CDR3 coding DNA: TGCGCCAGCAGCCAAATAAACACTGAAGCTTTCTTT. Protein sequence: CASSQINTEAFF.

The sample holds a few counts of this clonotype. CDR3 loop: CSFGTTNYEQYF. The CDR3 nucleotides are TGCAGCTTCGGGACTACCAACTACGAGCAGTACTTC. V and J are TRBV29-1 and TRBJ2-7, with 7 bases aligning to TRBD2. This CDR3 comprises 12 residues. With V trimmed by 8 bases and J by 3 bases, 7 bases remained unmatched. The germline CDR1 and CDR2 sequences are SQVTM and ANQGSEA.

The genes are TRBV6-2 or TRBV6-3 and TRBJ1-1, with 7 bases lining up with TRBD1. V was clipped by 6 bases and J by 8 bases; unmatched bases: 27. This CDR3 is built from 19 residues. The V gene's germline CDR1 is MNHEY and CDR2 SVGEGT. CDR3 nucleotide sequence: TGTGCCAGCAGCCTGACCCCCACAGGGGCTACAGATTATGAACACGAAGCTTTCTTT. The encoded protein is CASSLTPTGATDYEHEAFF.